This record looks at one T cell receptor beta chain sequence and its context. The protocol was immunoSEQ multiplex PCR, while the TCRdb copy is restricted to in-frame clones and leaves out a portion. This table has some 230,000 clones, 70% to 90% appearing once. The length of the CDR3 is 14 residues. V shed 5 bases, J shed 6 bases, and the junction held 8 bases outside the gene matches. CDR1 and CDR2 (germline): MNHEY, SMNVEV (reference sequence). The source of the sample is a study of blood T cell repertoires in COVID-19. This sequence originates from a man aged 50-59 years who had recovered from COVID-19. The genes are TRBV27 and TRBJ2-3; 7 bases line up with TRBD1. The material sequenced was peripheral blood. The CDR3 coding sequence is TGTGCCAGCAGTATCGGCAGGGGGTGGGATACGCAGTATTTT. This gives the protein CASSIGRGWDTQYF.